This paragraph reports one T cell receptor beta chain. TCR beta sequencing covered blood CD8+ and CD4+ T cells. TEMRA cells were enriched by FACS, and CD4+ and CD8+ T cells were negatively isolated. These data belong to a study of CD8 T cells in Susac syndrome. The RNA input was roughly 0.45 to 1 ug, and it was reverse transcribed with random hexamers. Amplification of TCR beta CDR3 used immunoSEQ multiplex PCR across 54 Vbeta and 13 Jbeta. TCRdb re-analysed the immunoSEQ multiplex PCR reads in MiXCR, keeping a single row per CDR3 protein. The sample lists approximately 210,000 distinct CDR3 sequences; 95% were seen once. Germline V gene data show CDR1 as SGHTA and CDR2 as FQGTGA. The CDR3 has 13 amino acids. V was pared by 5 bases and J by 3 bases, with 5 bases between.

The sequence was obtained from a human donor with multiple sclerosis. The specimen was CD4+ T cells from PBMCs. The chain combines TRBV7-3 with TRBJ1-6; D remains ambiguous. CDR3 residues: CASSVHYNSPLHF. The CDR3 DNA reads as TGTGCCAGCAGCGTCCACTATAATTCACCCCTCCACTTT.